Each of the 21 T cell receptor beta chains below was sequenced from the same sample in a study. TCRdb passed the RT-PCR reads through MiXCR, listing each CDR3 protein once. This sample has 550,000 to 750,000 distinct CDR3 sequences, with around 14% found just once. The specimen sequenced was memory CD4+ T cells from blood. Receptors originate from a female donor in good health, serving as a healthy control.

This chain connects TRBV4-3 to TRBJ1-2; tentatively, D is TRBD1 (5 bases). V was clipped by 0 bases and J by 12 bases, with 17 bases between them. The CDR3 sequence is 14 residues long. Germline V gene lookup returns CDR1 LGHNA and CDR2 YSLEER. The CDR3, as DNA: TGCGCCAGCAGCCAAGATTTGGGACTCCACGTGGACACCTTC. Protein: CASSQDLGLHVDTF.

This clonotype was counted only a few times. The J gene is TRBJ1-2, the V gene TRBV5-5, with TRBD1 matching 7 bases. The length of the CDR3 is 16 residues. J was trimmed by 4 bases and V by 0 bases; bases with no gene match: 9. CDR1 and CDR2 (germline): SGHKS, YYEKEE (reference sequence). For the CDR3, the DNA is TGTGCCAGCAGCTTGGTATTAGGGGGCGAAGGCTATGGCTACACCTTC. Encoded protein: CASSLVLGGEGYGYTF.

This clonotype was counted at least ten times. The rearrangement links TRBV29-1 to TRBJ2-1; either TRBD1 or TRBD2 may fit D (7 bases each). Germline assignment: CDR1 SQVTM and CDR2 ANQGSEA. V was pared by 1 base and J by 9 bases, with 10 bases between. The CDR3 covers 12 residues. The CDR3 is CSVEAGGGEQFF. Written as DNA, the CDR3 is TGCAGCGTTGAAGCAGGGGGGGGTGAGCAGTTCTTC.

The chain joins TRBV6-1 to TRBJ2-1; TRBD1 matches 8 bases. The CDR3 has 14 amino acids. The germline V gene has CDR1 MNHNS and CDR2 SASEGT. V shed 6 bases, J shed 5 bases, and the junction held 6 bases outside the gene matches. CDR3 in DNA: TGTGCCAGCAGCATTGGACAGGGAGACAATGAGCAGTTCTTC. Residues: CASSIGQGDNEQFF.

V and J are TRBV5-1 and TRBJ1-2; 8 bases are a match to TRBD1. This CDR3 is 17 amino acids long. V shed 0 bases and J 2 bases; nucleotides not matched to a gene: 9. CDR1 and CDR2 (germline): SGHRS, YFSETQ. The CDR3 loop reads CASSLVVGQGGNYGYTF. The CDR3 DNA follows: TGCGCCAGCAGCTTGGTGGTAGGACAGGGAGGCAACTATGGCTACACCTTC.

This clonotype has just a few counts. V gene TRBV29-1 combines with J gene TRBJ1-2; D call uncertain. Trimming cost V 6 bases and J 4 bases, with 24 bases left between them. CDR1 and CDR2 from the germline V gene are SQVTM and ANQGSEA. This CDR3 region has 16 residues. CDR3 nucleotides: TGCAGCGTCAACCCGACCCACCGGGCAGCGCTCTATGGCTACACCTTC. As protein: CSVNPTHRAALYGYTF.

The chain uses TRBV9 and TRBJ1-3, with a possible D match to TRBD1 (5 bases). This CDR3 contains 19 residues. Per germline, CDR1 SGDLS and CDR2 YYNGEE. V lost 4 bases and J 0 bases, leaving 23 bases between the germline ends. The CDR3 spells CASSPRGAETLLSGNTIYF. The CDR3 DNA reads TGTGCCAGCAGCCCCCGCGGGGCAGAGACCTTACTCTCTGGAAACACCATATATTTT.

This clonotype was seen a few times. The CDR3 DNA sequence: TGTGCCAGCAGCCTTAGGGTCGGCTCCTATAATTCACCCCTCCACTTT. This encodes CASSLRVGSYNSPLHF. The chain has TRBV11-2 and TRBJ1-6; D call uncertain. CDR1 SGHAT and CDR2 FQNNGV come from the germline V gene. This CDR3 spans 16 amino acids. V was shortened by 5 bases and J by 0 bases, with 11 bases between the two germline ends.

This sequence joins TRBV12-3 or TRBV12-4 and TRBJ1-4, with a tentative D call TRBD1 (5 bases). V was trimmed by 5 bases and J by 5 bases, leaving 12 bases between them. This CDR3 has 14 amino acids. The CDR3 DNA is TGTGCCAGCAGTAGACAGCAGAGGAATGAAAAACTGTTTTTT. Translating it yields CASSRQQRNEKLFF.

This clonotype was counted a single time. V is TRBV5-1 and J is TRBJ2-2; 7 bases align to TRBD1. Germline lookup yields CDR1 SGHRS and CDR2 YFSETQ. V dropped 0 bases and J dropped 6; count of bases not matched to a gene: 8. The CDR3 extends over 16 amino acids. The CDR3 is CASSLGRTGQAGELFF. CDR3 nucleotide sequence: TGCGCCAGCAGCTTGGGCAGGACAGGCCAGGCCGGGGAGCTGTTTTTT.

The chain recombines TRBV6-1 with TRBJ2-7; maybe TRBD1 (5 bases). Germline V lookup: CDR1 MNHNS, CDR2 SASEGT. Trimming removed 2 bases from V and 6 bases from J, with 17 bases in between. The CDR3 extends over 15 amino acids. In nucleotides, the CDR3 is TGTGCCAGCAGTGAACAGGGTTCCGGTCAGGGCGAGCAGTACTTC. As protein: CASSEQGSGQGEQYF.

The V and J genes are TRBV12-3 or TRBV12-4 and TRBJ2-3; 8 positions agree with TRBD1. The J segment lost 5 bases and the V segment lost 6 bases, leaving 4 bases of the junction unmatched. This CDR3 has 13 amino acids. The CDR3 sequence: CASRRTGLDTQYF. CDR3 sequence (DNA): TGTGCCAGCAGACGGACAGGGTTAGATACGCAGTATTTT.

This rearrangement joins TRBV7-2 to TRBJ1-1, with D possibly matching TRBD1 (6 bases). Germline values: CDR1 SGHTA, CDR2 FQGNSA. CDR3 length: 15 amino acids. Deletions cut 5 bases from V and 1 base from J, with 14 bases between. The CDR3 DNA follows: TGTGCCAGCAGCCGGGTCCTGACAGGGAACACTGAAGCTTTCTTT. Translated: CASSRVLTGNTEAFF. Full variable domain (rest looked up from reference TRBV7-2 and TRBJ1-1): GAGVSQSPSNKVTEKGKDVELRCDPISGHTALYWYRQSLGQGLEFLIYFQGNSAPDKSGLPSDRFSAERTGGSVSTLTIQRTQQEDSAVYLCASSRVLTGNTEAFFGQGTRLTVV.

This clonotype was detected a few times. V usage is TRBV18 and J usage is TRBJ1-6, with 7 bases lining up with TRBD1. The germline V gene encodes CDR1 KGHSH and CDR2 LQKENI. J lost 7 bases, V lost 1 base, and 7 bases had no gene match. CDR3 length: 16 amino acids. DNA of the CDR3: TGTGCCAGCTCACCACGACAGGGAGATGGGAATTCACCCCTCCACTTT. Residues: CASSPRQGDGNSPLHF. Combining the CDR3 with reference TRBV18 and TRBJ1-6 gives the whole variable domain NAGVMQNPRHLVRRRGQEARLRCSPMKGHSHVYWYRQLPEEGLKFMVYLQKENIIDESGMPKERFSAEFPKEGPSILRIQQVVRGDSAAYFCASSPRQGDGNSPLHFGNGTRLTVT.

This clonotype was counted ten times or more. This rearrangement joins TRBV11-2 to TRBJ2-7; D call uncertain. V lost 6 bases and J lost 2, with 11 bases in between. The CDR3 runs 13 residues. The germline CDR1 and CDR2 sequences are SGHAT and FQNNGV. The CDR3 loop is CASSNTSPYEQYF. The CDR3 region has the DNA TGTGCCAGCAGTAATACATCGCCCTACGAGCAGTACTTC.

As for this clonotype: At one of its ends the junction is not consistent with the germline gene, which may arise from a read error. This sequence joins TRBV5-1 and TRBJ2-1, with TRBD2 matching over 9 bases. This CDR3 spans 15 amino acids. Per the germline V gene, CDR1 is SGHRS and CDR2 is YFSETQ. In DNA form, the CDR3 reads TGCGCCAGCAGCTTGGGAGCGGGAGGCTACAATAAGCAGTTCTTC. It translates to CASSLGAGGYNKQFF. The full variable domain, completed using reference TRBV5-1 and TRBJ2-1, is KAGVTQTPRYLIKTRGQQVTLSCSPISGHRSVSWYQQTPGQGLQFLFEYFSETQRNKGNFPGRFSGRQFSNSRSEMNVSTLELGDSALYLCASSLGAGGYNKQFFGPGTRLTVL.

V gene TRBV6-2 or TRBV6-3 combines with J gene TRBJ1-1, with 7 positions matching TRBD1. After removal of 2 bases from V and 4 bases from J, the junction contained 4 bases not matched to a gene. Germline V lookup: CDR1 MNHEY, CDR2 SVGEGT. The CDR3 runs to 14 residues. As DNA, the CDR3 is TGTGCCAGCAGTTACCCAGACAGGGCCACTGAAGCTTTCTTT. As protein: CASSYPDRATEAFF.

This chain joins TRBV6-2 or TRBV6-3 and TRBJ2-5; D is ambiguous. The V and J ends lost 6 bases and 5 bases respectively, with 7 bases between them. Looked up from germline, CDR1 is MNHEY and CDR2 is SVGEGT. The CDR3 runs 11 residues. The CDR3 region is CASRRMETQYF. CDR3 DNA: TGTGCCAGCAGGAGGATGGAGACCCAGTACTTC.

Only a few counts were recorded for this clonotype. V usage is TRBV20-1 and J usage is TRBJ2-3; TRBD2 matches 8 bases. The CDR3 runs to 15 residues. The germline gives CDR1 DFQATT, CDR2 SNEGSKA (reference sequence). V lost 5 bases, J lost 4 bases, and 11 bases stayed unmatched. The CDR3 DNA sequence: TGCAGTGCTCCGCTAATAGCGGGATTGGCAGATACGCAGTATTTT. Translating gives CSAPLIAGLADTQYF.

In its sample, this clonotype was seen a few times. The genes are TRBV11-3 and TRBJ1-1; 7 bases map to TRBD1. J gave up 8 bases and V 5 bases, and 5 bases lay outside the gene matches. The V gene's germline CDR1 is SGHNT and CDR2 YENEEA. CDR3 length equals 12 residues. The CDR3 nucleotides are TGTGCCAGCAGCAGGGGGCTAAACGAAGCTTTCTTT. Translating gives CASSRGLNEAFF.

This clonotype appeared many times. This rearrangement joins TRBV4-1 to TRBJ1-4; perhaps TRBD1 as D (6 bases). Per the germline V gene, CDR1 is MGHRA and CDR2 is YSYEKL. The CDR3 is 18 amino acids. Trimming shortened V by 3 bases and J by 0 bases, and 17 bases separated the two germline ends. CDR3 protein: CASSQAPSRGSTNEKLFF. In DNA form, the CDR3 reads TGCGCCAGCAGCCAGGCCCCCTCCAGGGGATCAACTAATGAAAAACTGTTTTTT.